Listed below are T cell receptor beta chains from one sample, sequenced in a study of identical twins. TCRdb itself ran the 5' RACE reads through MiXCR, one entry per CDR3 protein. Found here are 300,000 to 400,000 distinct CDR3 sequences, 9% of them singletons; the top ten hold about 9.1%. The sequencing input was naive T cells sorted from blood. The receptors were gathered from a woman between 50 and 59 years old in good health. Both conserved end residues are part of each CDR3. The order of the fields is J gene, clone size, V gene, D gene, CDR3 protein, CDR3 DNA. The D gene is left open where the match is weak. For some rows the clone size is stated as once, few or many, or as a class when expanded; others skip it.

>TRBJ1-5|few|TRBV12-5|NA
CASGGVGPQHF
TGTGCTAGCGGGGGGGTCGGGCCCCAGCATTTT
>TRBJ2-3|few|TRBV4-1|NA
CASSQVTDTQYF
TGCGCCAGCAGCCAAGTAACAGATACGCAGTATTTT
>TRBJ2-1|NA|TRBV6-5|NA
CASRDSGPSSYNEQFF
TGTGCCAGCAGGGATTCGGGCCCTAGCTCCTACAATGAGCAGTTCTTC
>TRBJ2-5|NA|TRBV27|NA
CASSPLREETQYF
TGTGCCAGCAGTCCCCTCAGGGAAGAGACCCAGTACTTC
>TRBJ1-1|many|TRBV7-7|NA
CARGGMAEAFF
TGTGCTAGGGGGGGTATGGCTGAAGCTTTCTTT
>TRBJ2-5|NA|TRBV7-6|TRBD1
CASSLRTGVGETQYF
TGTGCCAGCAGCCTCCGGACAGGGGTTGGGGAGACCCAGTACTTC
>TRBJ2-7|few|TRBV4-1|TRBD2
CASSQDRTSGSDLYF
TGCGCCAGCAGCCAAGATCGGACTAGCGGGAGTGATCTGTACTTC
>TRBJ2-3|NA|TRBV24-1|NA
CATSDLRHDTQYF
TGTGCCACCAGTGATTTGCGACATGATACGCAGTATTTT
>TRBJ1-6|few|TRBV12-3/TRBV12-4|NA
CASSPGTTSPLHF
TGTGCCAGCAGTCCGGGGACAACTTCACCCCTCCACTTT
>TRBJ2-2|many|TRBV12-3/TRBV12-4|NA
CASTPGGELFF
TGCGCCAGCACCCCGGGGGGGGAGCTGTTTTTT
>TRBJ1-2|NA|TRBV10-3|NA
CATGEGGYGGYTF
TGTGCCACCGGCGAGGGGGGATACGGCGGCTACACCTTC
>TRBJ2-1|NA|TRBV13|TRBD2
CASSFRLAGYEFF
TGTGCCAGCAGCTTCAGACTAGCGGGATACGAGTTCTTC
>TRBJ2-1|NA|TRBV12-3/TRBV12-4|NA
CASSYQGLLAQFF
TGTGCCAGCAGTTACCAGGGACTTTTAGCGCAGTTCTTC
>TRBJ1-4|few|TRBV3-1|NA
CASSQMRATNEKLFF
TGTGCCAGCAGCCAAATGAGGGCAACTAATGAAAAACTGTTTTTT
>TRBJ2-3|few|TRBV11-2|NA
CASSLIVSTDTQYF
TGTGCCAGCAGCTTAATTGTCAGCACAGATACGCAGTATTTT
>TRBJ2-4|NA|TRBV20-1|NA
CSARDMGLAKNIQYF
TGCAGTGCTAGAGATATGGGGCTCGCCAAAAACATTCAGTACTTC
>TRBJ2-7|NA|TRBV5-1|NA
CASSFGTREQYF
TGCGCCAGCAGCTTCGGGACCCGGGAGCAGTACTTC
>TRBJ1-1|NA|TRBV19|NA
CASSIPQRNTEAFF
TGTGCCAGTAGTATACCCCAAAGGAACACTGAAGCTTTCTTT
>TRBJ2-5|many|TRBV29-1|NA
CSVEGSMTQYF
TGCAGCGTTGAGGGGAGCATGACCCAGTACTTC
>TRBJ2-5|many|TRBV5-1|NA
CASSPGDSQETQYF
TGCGCCAGCAGCCCGGGGGACTCCCAAGAGACCCAGTACTTC
>TRBJ2-3|many|TRBV12-3/TRBV12-4|NA
CASSLTASTDTQYF
TGTGCCAGCAGTCTGACAGCTAGCACAGATACGCAGTATTTT
>TRBJ2-5|NA|TRBV7-3|TRBD1
CASSRTGHQETQYF
TGTGCCAGCAGTCGGACAGGGCACCAAGAGACCCAGTACTTC
>TRBJ2-4|NA|TRBV24-1|NA
CATSDFRDGNIQYF
TGTGCCACCAGTGATTTCAGGGACGGAAACATTCAGTACTTC
>TRBJ2-3|few|TRBV7-9|TRBD2
CASSPWGGGSTDTQYF
TGTGCCAGCAGCCCCTGGGGGGGAGGTTCCACAGATACGCAGTATTTT
>TRBJ2-1|NA|TRBV19|TRBD2
CASSTRLAGGKNEQFF
TGTGCCAGTAGTACAAGGCTAGCGGGAGGGAAGAATGAGCAGTTCTTC
>TRBJ2-1|many|TRBV5-1|NA
CASSLEGGYNEQFF
TGCGCCAGCAGCTTGGAGGGGGGGTACAATGAGCAGTTCTTC
>TRBJ2-4|NA|TRBV21-1|NA
CASSKRPRQAENIQYF
TGTGCCAGCAGCAAACGCCCAAGGCAGGCAGAAAACATTCAGTACTTC
>TRBJ2-5|NA|TRBV9|NA
CASSALQGPSFETQYF
TGTGCCAGCAGCGCTCTCCAGGGTCCTTCGTTTGAGACCCAGTACTTC
>TRBJ1-5|many|TRBV3-1|NA
CASSQGRASNQPQHF
TGTGCCAGCAGCCAAGGTCGGGCAAGCAATCAGCCCCAGCATTTT
>TRBJ2-3|few|TRBV19|NA
CATLSWDTQYF
TGTGCCACCCTTTCTTGGGATACGCAGTATTTT
>TRBJ2-7|few|TRBV27|NA
CASSFTGGDEQYF
TGTGCCAGCAGTTTCACGGGCGGCGACGAGCAGTACTTC
>TRBJ1-5|many|TRBV28|NA
CASSLLGGQPQHF
TGTGCCAGCAGTTTACTGGGTGGTCAGCCCCAGCATTTT
>TRBJ2-1|NA|TRBV3-1|NA
CASSAQERPGNEQFF
TGTGCCAGCAGCGCACAGGAGCGACCGGGGAATGAGCAGTTCTTC
>TRBJ1-6|many|TRBV12-3/TRBV12-4|NA
CASSRRGSSYNSPLHF
TGTGCCAGCAGCCGTAGAGGGAGCTCCTATAATTCACCCCTCCACTTT
>TRBJ1-1|NA|TRBV15|NA
CATSRARWVLNTEAFF
TGTGCCACCAGCAGAGCTCGATGGGTCTTGAACACTGAAGCTTTCTTT
>TRBJ1-5|few|TRBV20-1|TRBD1
CSARETGEGQPQHF
TGCAGTGCTAGAGAAACAGGGGAGGGTCAGCCCCAGCATTTT
>TRBJ2-3|many|TRBV12-3/TRBV12-4|TRBD2
CASSETSGLSTDTQYF
TGTGCCAGCAGTGAGACTAGCGGGCTTAGCACAGATACGCAGTATTTT
>TRBJ2-2|NA|TRBV7-2|NA
CASSVSGGGIAGELFF
TGTGCCAGCAGCGTTAGCGGAGGGGGTATCGCCGGGGAGCTGTTTTTT
>TRBJ2-7|few|TRBV11-3|NA
CASSFKDIYEQYF
TGTGCCAGCAGCTTCAAGGACATCTACGAGCAGTACTTC
>TRBJ2-5|NA|TRBV3-1|NA
CASSQRRTPTRQTQYF
TGTGCCAGCAGCCAAAGGAGGACCCCTACACGGCAAACCCAGTACTTC
>TRBJ2-1|NA|TRBV3-1|NA
CASSQDLEGNEQFF
TGTGCCAGCAGCCAAGATCTTGAGGGGAACGAGCAGTTCTTC
>TRBJ1-4|many|TRBV5-1|TRBD1
CASSLEGTGDEKLFF
TGCGCCAGCAGCCTTGAAGGGACAGGGGATGAAAAACTGTTTTTT
>TRBJ1-1|few|TRBV18|NA
CASSSQGGNTEAFF
TGTGCCAGCTCCTCACAGGGAGGCAACACTGAAGCTTTCTTT
>TRBJ2-1|NA|TRBV12-5|NA
CASGLGVAGSYNEQFF
TGTGCTAGTGGTTTGGGGGTCGCGGGAAGCTACAATGAGCAGTTCTTC
>TRBJ2-7|NA|TRBV19|TRBD1
CASSEPGQVIGEQYF
TGTGCCAGTAGTGAGCCGGGACAGGTAATAGGGGAGCAGTACTTC
>TRBJ2-3|many|TRBV5-1|NA
CASSLEVLSEYPSTDTQYF
TGCGCCAGCAGCTTGGAAGTTCTCTCCGAATACCCTAGCACAGATACGCAGTATTTT
>TRBJ2-1|few|TRBV5-5|NA
CASSLLLGNEQFF
TGTGCCAGCAGCTTGCTCCTCGGCAATGAGCAGTTCTTC
>TRBJ1-5|many|TRBV20-1|NA
CSAGVESNQPQHF
TGCAGTGCTGGGGTGGAAAGCAATCAGCCCCAGCATTTT
>TRBJ2-1|NA|TRBV11-2|TRBD2
CASSEELAGYGEQFF
TGTGCCAGCAGCGAAGAACTAGCGGGATACGGTGAGCAGTTCTTC
>TRBJ2-7|NA|TRBV10-1|TRBD2
CASSESAGLPYEQYF
TGCGCCAGCAGTGAGTCGGCGGGACTACCCTACGAGCAGTACTTC
>TRBJ2-5|NA|TRBV28|NA
CASSLPTGETQYF
TGTGCCAGCAGTTTACCCACCGGCGAGACCCAGTACTTC
>TRBJ2-2|few|TRBV5-1|NA
CASSPGAYTGELFF
TGCGCCAGCAGCCCAGGGGCGTACACCGGGGAGCTGTTTTTT
>TRBJ2-6|NA|TRBV6-5|NA
CASSQEDGANVLTF
TGTGCCAGCAGCCAGGAGGACGGGGCCAACGTCCTGACTTTC
>TRBJ2-7|few|TRBV5-1|NA
CASSLGHISYEQYF
TGCGCCAGCAGCTTGGGACATATCTCCTACGAGCAGTACTTC
>TRBJ1-1|NA|TRBV12-3/TRBV12-4|TRBD1
CASNSPGEGANTEAFF
TGTGCCAGCAACTCCCCTGGGGAGGGGGCGAACACTGAAGCTTTCTTT
>TRBJ2-3|NA|TRBV5-1|TRBD2
CASSRGAGAVSTDTQYF
TGCGCCAGCAGCCGCGGGGCGGGAGCGGTTAGCACAGATACGCAGTATTTT
>TRBJ2-3|few|TRBV5-1|TRBD2
CASSRRGLASTDTQYF
TGCGCCAGCAGCAGACGGGGACTAGCTAGCACAGATACGCAGTATTTT
>TRBJ2-2|few|TRBV7-7|NA
CASSLAQGLYTGELFF
TGTGCTAGCAGCTTAGCGCAGGGGCTATACACCGGGGAGCTGTTTTTT
>TRBJ2-3|NA|TRBV5-6|NA
CASSSLSDGTTTDTQYF
TGTGCCAGCAGCTCGCTCTCGGACGGCACTACGACAGATACGCAGTATTTT